This TCR beta chain was identified during a study of early T cells in non-severe SARS-CoV-2 infection. This clonotype rates as medium-sized. The TCR library protocol was used to attach unique molecular identifiers. These identifiers were attached to individual cDNA molecules. TCRdb re-called the 5' RACE reads through MiXCR, storing one row per CDR3 protein. Here the sample spans fewer than 25,000 distinct CDR3 sequences, approximately 5.8% being singletons. Here the sequenced sample was whole blood, taken at baseline. The TCR originated in an adult who was a healthcare worker with PCR-confirmed SARS-CoV-2 infection or an uninfected control (not recorded which).

CDR3 residues: CASSPPLGTYEQYF. The CDR3 coding sequence is TGTGCCAGCTCACCACCATTAGGGACCTACGAGCAGTACTTC. The chain combines TRBV18 with TRBJ2-7; D is uncertain. The length of the CDR3 is 14 residues. Trimming left V 0 bases short and J 2 bases short, with 8 bases between. The germline gives CDR1 KGHSH, CDR2 LQKENI.